These 26 T cell receptor beta chains were all obtained from the same sample, sequenced in a study of CD8 T cells in ankylosing spondylitis. Study-level findings and limits: Several highly homologous variants formed a TCR beta motif that appeared characteristic of ankylosing spondylitis blood.

For these receptors, no antigen is known. TCRdb used MiXCR to reprocess the 5' RACE reads, holding one entry per CDR3 protein. The table shows more than 600,000 distinct CDR3 sequences, with roughly 19% occurring only once. The sequenced material came from blood, either unsorted or a sorted T cell fraction (not recorded which). The source of these receptors is a male donor with ankylosing spondylitis.

This sequence joins TRBV6-1 and TRBJ2-2, with a possible D match to TRBD2 (6 bases). The V gene's germline CDR1 is MNHNS and CDR2 SASEGT. V lost 7 bases and J 0 bases, leaving 12 bases between the germline ends. This CDR3 has 15 residues. CDR3 sequence reads: CASIQGTANTGELFF. CDR3 DNA sequence: TGTGCCAGCATCCAAGGGACTGCGAACACCGGGGAGCTGTTTTTT.

The chain is built from TRBV20-1 and TRBJ2-3; 10 bases align to TRBD2. The CDR3 consists of 12 residues. The germline CDR1 and CDR2 sequences are DFQATT and SNEGSKA (reference sequence). V gave up 5 bases and J gave up 4 bases; unmatched junction bases: 0. The CDR3 coding sequence is TGCAGTGCTGGGACTAGCGCAGATACGCAGTATTTT. Its translation: CSAGTSADTQYF.

The V gene is TRBV5-1, the J gene TRBJ2-4; 16 bases agree with TRBD2. This CDR3 contains 17 residues. Per germline, CDR1 SGHRS and CDR2 YFSETQ. V was pared by 3 bases and J by 7 bases, with 7 bases of the junction left unmatched. The CDR3 spells CASSWEKGLAGGNIQYF. The DNA for the CDR3 is TGCGCCAGCAGCTGGGAGAAGGGACTAGCGGGAGGGAACATTCAGTACTTC.

Regarding this clonotype: A read error may account for a junction end that differs from germline. The CDR3 is CTSSFSFSGNTIYF. The CDR3 DNA follows: TGTACCAGCAGCTTCTCCTTCTCTGGAAACACCATATATTTT. The rearrangement joins TRBV7-9 to TRBJ1-3; D uncertain. The CDR3 sequence is 14 residues long. Germline V gene lookup returns CDR1 SEHNR and CDR2 FQNEAQ (reference sequence).

The chain recombines TRBV7-6 with TRBJ1-4; D unclear. V was pared by 5 bases and J by 8 bases, with 18 bases between. From germline, CDR1 is SGHVS and CDR2 FNYEAQ. The CDR3 extends over 15 amino acids. CDR3 in DNA: TGTGCCAGCAGCCCGACGGGTTCCCCGGGGGAAAAACTGTTTTTT. Residues: CASSPTGSPGEKLFF.

This clonotype was found a few times. The chain employs TRBV12-3 or TRBV12-4 and TRBJ2-7, with D perhaps matching TRBD1 (5 bases). Trimming cost V 6 bases and J 0 bases, with 12 bases left between them. The CDR3 has 14 residues. CDR3 nucleotides: TGTGCCAGCAGGGACATATCTCACTCCTACGAGCAGTACTTC. It codes for CASRDISHSYEQYF.

The J gene is TRBJ2-1, the V gene TRBV25-1; 7 bases fit TRBD2. Unmatched junction bases numbered 12, after V lost 7 bases and J lost 6 bases. Per the germline V gene, CDR1 is MGHDK and CDR2 is SYGVNS. The CDR3 length is 15 residues. The CDR3 protein is CASKRSSGTVNEQFF. In DNA form, the CDR3 reads TGTGCCAGCAAGCGCTCGAGCGGGACGGTCAATGAGCAGTTCTTC. Full variable domain (missing parts from reference TRBV25-1 and TRBJ2-1): EADIYQTPRYLVIGTGKKITLECSQTMGHDKMYWYQQDPGMELHLIHYSYGVNSTEKGDLSSESTVSRIRTEHFPLTLESARPSHTSQYLCASKRSSGTVNEQFFGPGTRLTVL.

The gene calls are TRBV7-2 and TRBJ1-1; 9 nucleotides agree with TRBD1. This CDR3 is 15 amino acids long. After removal of 7 bases from V and 1 base from J, the junction contained 7 bases not matched to a gene. CDR1 and CDR2 from the germline V gene are SGHTA and FQGNSA. Here the CDR3 DNA reads TGTGCCAGCAAGCTCCTGGACAGGGGGAACACTGAAGCTTTCTTT. Translating gives CASKLLDRGNTEAFF.

This clonotype turned up a few times. The chain carries TRBV6-2 or TRBV6-3 and TRBJ2-2; D is perhaps TRBD2 (6 bases). Trimming took off 1 base at V and 4 bases at J, with 10 bases between the two ends. Germline V lookup: CDR1 MNHEY, CDR2 SVGEGT. The CDR3 is 15 amino acids. The CDR3 loop reads CASSYLRDSTGELFF. The CDR3 DNA reads TGTGCCAGCAGTTACTTGCGGGATAGCACCGGGGAGCTGTTTTTT.

The V gene is TRBV5-1, the J gene TRBJ2-1; 8 positions agree with TRBD2. In germline, CDR1 is SGHRS, CDR2 YFSETQ. This CDR3 contains 15 residues. V was pared by 4 bases and J by 5 bases, with 8 bases of the junction left unmatched. The CDR3 is CASSRGLVVDNEQFF. The CDR3 DNA is TGCGCCAGCAGCCGGGGACTAGTAGTCGACAATGAGCAGTTCTTC.

A few counts support this clonotype. The CDR3 coding sequence is TGTGCCAGCTCACCGGGCGATTATCCGGGACAGCCCTACACTGAAGCTTTCTTT. Amino acids: CASSPGDYPGQPYTEAFF. The J gene is TRBJ1-1, the V gene TRBV18; TRBD1 matches 7 bases. The CDR3 extends over 18 amino acids. Trimming took 3 bases from V and 3 from J; bases not matched to a gene: 16. Germline CDR1 reads KGHSH; CDR2 reads LQKENI.

In its sample, this clonotype was seen a few times. As DNA, the CDR3 is TGCGCCAGCAGCTTGAATTCAGGAGCGGGCGGAGATACGCAGTATTTT. Its translation: CASSLNSGAGGDTQYF. The chain joins TRBV5-1 to TRBJ2-3, with D possibly matching TRBD2 (6 bases). The CDR3 length is 16 residues. Germline V gene sequence: CDR1 SGHRS, CDR2 YFSETQ. The V gene lost 1 base and the J gene lost 5 bases, with 17 bases spanning the gap.

CDR3 bases: TGTGCCAGCAGTTGGCTTTACGTCCGCGGTGAGCAGTTCTTC. Translating it yields CASSWLYVRGEQFF. The chain is built from TRBV12-3 or TRBV12-4 and TRBJ2-1, with D unclear. With 4 bases removed from V and 9 bases from J, the gap between germline ends came to 16 bases. The CDR3 is made up of 14 amino acids.

The J gene is TRBJ2-1, the V gene TRBV4-1, with D maybe TRBD2 (6 bases). The germline CDR1 and CDR2 sequences are MGHRA and YSYEKL. V lost 4 bases to trimming and J lost 4 bases, with 14 bases between them. The CDR3 is 15 residues long. The CDR3 loop is CASSPTSLGYNEQFF. The CDR3 DNA reads as TGCGCCAGCAGCCCGACTAGTTTGGGATACAATGAGCAGTTCTTC.

This clonotype was picked up a small number of times. V and J are TRBV6-1 and TRBJ2-7, with D unresolved. This CDR3 is built from 14 residues. Germline assignment: CDR1 MNHNS and CDR2 SASEGT. V was cut by 3 bases and J by 2 bases, with 11 bases left in between. Here the CDR3 DNA reads TGTGCCAGCAGTGATACGCCAGCCCCCTACGAGCAGTACTTC. Protein: CASSDTPAPYEQYF.

J is TRBJ2-3 and V is TRBV5-1; D possibly uses TRBD1 or TRBD2 (5 bases each). Germline lookup yields CDR1 SGHRS and CDR2 YFSETQ. V was clipped by 5 bases and J by 5 bases, with 12 bases between them. The CDR3 is made up of 13 amino acids. DNA for the CDR3: TGCGCCAGCAGGACGGGGCTGGAAGATACGCAGTATTTT. It encodes CASRTGLEDTQYF.

In its sample, this clonotype was seen a few times. The CDR3 nucleotides are TGTGCCAGCAGCTTGGTCGAGACTAGCGGGAGGACCCGCTCCTACGAGCAGTACTTC. Protein product: CASSLVETSGRTRSYEQYF. V gene TRBV5-4 combines with J gene TRBJ2-7, with 13 bases identical to TRBD2. Germline loops: CDR1 SGHNT, CDR2 YYREEE (reference sequence). V lost 0 bases to trimming and J lost 0 bases; unmatched junction nucleotides: 9. The CDR3 covers 19 residues.

This clonotype was seen a handful of times. V and J are TRBV7-8 and TRBJ2-1, with D unclear. V lost 7 bases, J lost 8 bases, and 15 bases lay in between. CDR1 and CDR2 from the germline V gene are SGHVS and FQNEAQ. This CDR3 has 13 amino acids. CDR3 DNA sequence: TGTGCCAGCATCCCACCTCCCCTCGATGAGCAGTTCTTC. It specifies CASIPPPLDEQFF. The variable domain in full, completed from reference TRBV7-8 and TRBJ2-1, reads GAGVSQSPRYKVAKRGQDVALRCDPISGHVSLFWYQQALGQGPEFLTYFQNEAQLDKSGLPSDRFFAERPEGSVSTLKIQRTQQEDSAVYLCASIPPPLDEQFFGPGTRLTVL.

Ten or more counts support this clonotype. V and J are TRBV12-3 or TRBV12-4 and TRBJ1-6; D gene unclear. The V end was cut by 3 bases, the J end by 3 bases, with 3 bases between. CDR3 size: 13 residues. In DNA form, the CDR3 reads TGTGCCAGCAGTTTCGGCTATAATTCACCCCTCCACTTT. This gives the protein CASSFGYNSPLHF.

This clonotype has a handful of counts. One end of the junction is discordant with germline, which a read error may explain. The chain combines TRBV10-3 with TRBJ2-1; 11 bases match TRBD2. CDR3 size: 17 residues. CDR1 ENHRY and CDR2 SYGVKD come from the germline V gene. CDR3 loop: CAISPERTSGSSNEQFF. The CDR3 nucleotides read TGTGCCATCAGTCCGGAAAGGACTAGCGGGTCCTCCAATGAGCAGTTCTTC.

This clonotype has more than one count but fewer than ten. The rearrangement uses TRBV6-2 or TRBV6-3 and TRBJ2-7; 10 bases map to TRBD2. This CDR3 has 15 residues. Germline-derived CDR1 and CDR2 are MNHEY and SVGEGT. V was clipped by 3 bases and J by 3 bases; unmatched bases: 5. The CDR3 DNA is TGTGCCAGCAGTTATTCTAGCGGGAGTGGCTACGAGCAGTACTTC. Amino acid sequence: CASSYSSGSGYEQYF.

The gene calls are TRBV3-1 and TRBJ2-6; D is unresolved. CDR1 is LGHDT and CDR2 is YNNKEL in the germline V gene (reference sequence). V was trimmed by 0 bases and J by 4 bases, leaving 13 bases between them. CDR3 size: 17 residues. CDR3 in DNA: TGTGCCAGCAGCCAAGAATCGATGAGACCCGGGGCCAACGTCCTGACTTTC. This sequence encodes CASSQESMRPGANVLTF.

The chain uses TRBV2 and TRBJ1-2, with D possibly TRBD1 on 5 matching bases. The ends were cut back, 3 bases at V and 6 bases at J, with 14 bases in the middle. CDR3 length: 14 residues. Germline assignment: CDR1 SNHLY and CDR2 FYNNEI. CDR3 sequence (DNA): TGTGCCAGCAGTGAGGGGCAGGGTTACGATGGCTACACCTTC. Translating it yields CASSEGQGYDGYTF.

Only a few counts were recorded for this clonotype. J is TRBJ1-2 and V is TRBV7-2; 9 nucleotides line up with TRBD1. J was trimmed by 1 base and V by 5 bases; bases with no gene match: 11. Per the germline V gene, CDR1 is SGHTA and CDR2 is FQGNSA. The length of the CDR3 is 17 residues. In DNA, the CDR3 is TGTGCCAGCAGCGCCCCGGGACAGGGTCGCCTTAACTATGGCTACACCTTC. Translating gives CASSAPGQGRLNYGYTF.

This clonotype was observed a few times. The V and J genes are TRBV4-1 and TRBJ1-1; D uncertain. There are 17 residues in the CDR3. Germline V lookup: CDR1 MGHRA, CDR2 YSYEKL. Deletions cut 1 base from V and 0 bases from J, with 15 bases between. The CDR3 coding sequence is TGCGCCAGCAGCCAAGCCCCGATGGAACCTATGAACACTGAAGCTTTCTTT. The encoded protein is CASSQAPMEPMNTEAFF.

This clonotype was recorded many times. This rearrangement joins TRBV20-1 to TRBJ1-1; 10 positions agree with TRBD1. The germline V gene encodes CDR1 DFQATT and CDR2 SNEGSKA (reference sequence). The CDR3 is made up of 14 amino acids. V shed 6 bases, J shed 7 bases, and the junction held 11 bases outside the gene matches. The CDR3 spells CSAAGTGVVGEAFF. In nucleotides, the CDR3 is TGCAGTGCCGCCGGGACAGGGGTTGTAGGTGAAGCTTTCTTT.